The rows below give T cell receptor beta chains drawn from one sample of a study of identical twins. TCRdb itself ran the 5' RACE reads through MiXCR, one entry per CDR3 protein. The data hold 350,000 to 500,000 distinct CDR3 sequences, with around a sixth observed a single time. The sequencing sample was made of naive T cells sorted from blood. These receptors all come from a man aged 50 or older in good health. The CDR3 runs from the conserved cysteine through the conserved F or W. The D gene is left open where the match is weak. Size is omitted from some rows. Given values are once, few, many or a class for expanded clones.

j_call | cdr3_length | clone_size | d_call | v_call | cdr3_aa | cdr3_nt
TRBJ2-1 | 11 | . | . | TRBV10-3 | CAVRRRDEQFF | TGTGCCGTCCGACGGCGGGATGAGCAGTTCTTC
TRBJ1-1 | 13 | . | . | TRBV12-3/TRBV12-4 | CASSATGGTEAFF | TGTGCCAGCAGTGCCACCGGTGGTACTGAAGCTTTCTTT
TRBJ2-1 | 17 | few | TRBD2 | TRBV15 | CATSRGGTSGSINEQFF | TGTGCCACCAGCAGAGGTGGAACTAGCGGGAGTATCAATGAGCAGTTCTTC
TRBJ2-1 | 15 | few | . | TRBV7-9 | CASRSAVTGYLKQFF | TGTGCCAGCAGATCAGCGGTGACAGGCTACCTTAAGCAGTTCTTC
TRBJ2-7 | 15 | many | . | TRBV18 | CASSPYGGASYEQYF | TGTGCCAGCTCACCATACGGGGGTGCGTCCTACGAGCAGTACTTC
TRBJ1-2 | 20 | . | TRBD1 | TRBV28 | CASSLLPLTFGQGLGYGYTF | TGTGCCAGCAGTTTATTGCCCCTCACTTTCGGACAGGGCTTGGGGTATGGCTACACCTTC
TRBJ2-3 | 15 | many | TRBD1 | TRBV20-1 | CSARRQGAFTDTQYF | TGCAGTGCTAGGAGACAGGGGGCTTTCACAGATACGCAGTATTTT
TRBJ2-3 | 14 | . | TRBD2 | TRBV20-1 | CSAISGRVPDTQYF | TGCAGTGCTATAAGCGGGAGGGTACCAGATACGCAGTATTTT
TRBJ2-4 | 19 | many | TRBD1 | TRBV20-1 | CSALPTRDRSWGAKNIQYF | TGCAGTGCTCTACCCACTCGGGACAGGTCCTGGGGGGCCAAAAACATTCAGTACTTC
TRBJ2-2 | 16 | . | . | TRBV28 | CASSLHLVRRTGELFF | TGTGCCAGCAGTCTCCACTTGGTGAGAAGGACCGGGGAGCTGTTTTTT
TRBJ2-3 | 16 | . | . | TRBV6-2/TRBV6-3 | CASSRPWGGGTDTQYF | TGTGCCAGCAGCCGACCTTGGGGGGGCGGCACAGATACGCAGTATTTT
TRBJ2-7 | 15 | many | TRBD1 | TRBV15 | CATSRDRTGGNEQYF | TGTGCCACCAGCAGAGATAGGACAGGGGGCAACGAGCAGTACTTC
TRBJ2-3 | 13 | . | . | TRBV20-1 | CSARFLNTDTQYF | TGCAGTGCTAGATTTCTGAACACAGATACGCAGTATTTT
TRBJ2-3 | 14 | few | TRBD1 | TRBV12-3/TRBV12-4 | CASSPGGGSDTQYF | TGTGCCAGCAGCCCAGGGGGCGGATCAGATACGCAGTATTTT
TRBJ2-3 | 15 | . | . | TRBV18 | CASSLRDPDTDTQYF | TGTGCCAGCTCACTTCGGGACCCCGACACAGATACGCAGTATTTT
TRBJ2-1 | 15 | few | TRBD2 | TRBV7-2 | CASSETSGRRYEQFF | TGTGCCAGCAGCGAGACTAGCGGGAGACGATATGAGCAGTTCTTC
TRBJ2-2 | 20 | many | TRBD1 | TRBV11-2 | CASSSYKTMRTGMSTGELFF | TGTGCCAGCAGCTCGTACAAGACGATGCGGACAGGGATGAGCACCGGGGAGCTGTTTTTT
TRBJ1-1 | 16 | . | TRBD1 | TRBV10-1 | CASSDSPGTENTEAFF | TGCGCCAGCAGTGATTCGCCCGGGACAGAGAACACTGAAGCTTTCTTT
TRBJ2-3 | 14 | many | TRBD2 | TRBV20-1 | CSARKRGGTDTQYF | TGCAGTGCTAGGAAGCGGGGGGGCACAGATACGCAGTATTTT
TRBJ1-1 | 16 | many | TRBD1 | TRBV7-9 | CASSLASGTGGTEAFF | TGTGCCAGCAGCTTAGCCTCCGGAACAGGGGGCACTGAAGCTTTCTTT
TRBJ1-1 | 14 | . | TRBD1 | TRBV6-2/TRBV6-3 | CASTRTGPNTEAFF | TGTGCCAGCACCCGGACAGGGCCGAACACTGAAGCTTTCTTT
TRBJ1-4 | 14 | . | . | TRBV29-1 | CSGLSGQGNEKLFF | TGCAGCGGTCTGAGCGGGCAGGGAAATGAAAAACTGTTTTTT
TRBJ2-7 | 19 | many | . | TRBV5-1 | CASSLEDSGSTGWGYEQYF | TGCGCCAGCAGCTTGGAGGACAGTGGTTCAACAGGATGGGGCTACGAGCAGTACTTC
TRBJ2-5 | 16 | many | TRBD2 | TRBV5-6 | CASSLEWRETQETQYF | TGTGCCAGCAGCTTGGAGTGGCGGGAGACCCAAGAGACCCAGTACTTC
TRBJ2-3 | 14 | few | . | TRBV20-1 | CSARGVTSTDTQYF | TGCAGTGCTAGAGGAGTGACCAGCACAGATACGCAGTATTTT
TRBJ2-3 | 16 | . | TRBD2 | TRBV7-2 | CASSFASGRGTDTQYF | TGTGCCAGCAGCTTCGCTAGCGGGAGAGGCACAGATACGCAGTATTTT
TRBJ2-7 | 12 | . | . | TRBV20-1 | CSASRNSYEQYF | TGCAGTGCTAGCCGGAATTCCTACGAGCAGTACTTC
TRBJ1-1 | 13 | . | . | TRBV27 | CASSLSVNPEAFF | TGTGCCAGCAGTTTATCCGTGAACCCTGAAGCTTTCTTT